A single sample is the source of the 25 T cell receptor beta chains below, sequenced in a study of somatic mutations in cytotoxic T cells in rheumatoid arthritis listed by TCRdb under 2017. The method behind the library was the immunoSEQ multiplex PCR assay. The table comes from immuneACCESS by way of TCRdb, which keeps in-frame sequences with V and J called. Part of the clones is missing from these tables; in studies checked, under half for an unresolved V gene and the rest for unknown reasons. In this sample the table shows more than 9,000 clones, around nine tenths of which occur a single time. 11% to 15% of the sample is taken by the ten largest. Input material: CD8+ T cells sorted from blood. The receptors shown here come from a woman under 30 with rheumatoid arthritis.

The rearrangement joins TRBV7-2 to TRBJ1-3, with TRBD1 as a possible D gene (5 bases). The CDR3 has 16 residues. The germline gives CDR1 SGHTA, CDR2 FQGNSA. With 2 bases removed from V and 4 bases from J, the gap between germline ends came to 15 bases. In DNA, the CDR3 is TGTGCCAGCAGCTTATGGAGGGACCCGCCCGGAAACACCATATATTTT. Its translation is CASSLWRDPPGNTIYF.

The CDR3 spells CASSATGYSYEQYF. CDR3 DNA: TGCGCCAGCAGTGCTACAGGGTACTCCTACGAGCAGTACTTC. The genes are TRBV10-2 and TRBJ2-7; TRBD1 might be the D (6 bases). The CDR3 is 14 residues long. V lost 4 bases, J lost 0 bases, and 10 bases lay in between. In germline, CDR1 is WSHSY, CDR2 SAAADI.

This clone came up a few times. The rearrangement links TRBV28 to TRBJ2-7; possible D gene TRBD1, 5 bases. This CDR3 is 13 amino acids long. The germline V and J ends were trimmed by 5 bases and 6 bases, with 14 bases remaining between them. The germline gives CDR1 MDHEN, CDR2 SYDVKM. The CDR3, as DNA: TGTGCCAGCAGTCCCACCCACAGGAGCGAGCAGTACTTC. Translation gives CASSPTHRSEQYF.

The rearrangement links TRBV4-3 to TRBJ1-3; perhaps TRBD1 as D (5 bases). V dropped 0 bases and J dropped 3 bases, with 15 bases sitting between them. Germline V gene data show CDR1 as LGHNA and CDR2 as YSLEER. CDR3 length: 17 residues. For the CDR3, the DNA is TGCGCCAGCAGCCAAGATCGGTTCCTCGGGGGTGGAAACACCATATATTTT. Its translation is CASSQDRFLGGGNTIYF.

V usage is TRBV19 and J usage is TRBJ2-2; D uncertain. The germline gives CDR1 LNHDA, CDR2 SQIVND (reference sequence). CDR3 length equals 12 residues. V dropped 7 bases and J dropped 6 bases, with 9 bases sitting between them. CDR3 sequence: CASINSAGELFF. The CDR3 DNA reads TGTGCCAGTATAAACAGTGCCGGGGAGCTGTTTTTT.

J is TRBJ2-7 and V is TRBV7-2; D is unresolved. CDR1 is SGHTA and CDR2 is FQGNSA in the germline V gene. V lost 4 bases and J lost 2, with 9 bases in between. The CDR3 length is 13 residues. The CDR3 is CASSSENTYEQYF. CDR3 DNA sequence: TGTGCCAGCAGCTCCGAGAATACCTACGAGCAGTACTTC.

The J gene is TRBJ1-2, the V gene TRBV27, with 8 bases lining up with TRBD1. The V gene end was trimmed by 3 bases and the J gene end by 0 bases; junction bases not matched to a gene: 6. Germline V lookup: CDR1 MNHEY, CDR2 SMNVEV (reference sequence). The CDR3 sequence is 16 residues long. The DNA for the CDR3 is TGTGCCAGCAGTTTTCTAGGGACAGGTTCTAACTATGGCTACACCTTC. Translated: CASSFLGTGSNYGYTF.

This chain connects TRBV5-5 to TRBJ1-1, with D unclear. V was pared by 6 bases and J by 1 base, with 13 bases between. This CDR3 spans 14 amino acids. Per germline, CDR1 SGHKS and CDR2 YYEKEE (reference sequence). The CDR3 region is CASTHKGANTEAFF. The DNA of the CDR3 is TGTGCCAGCACCCATAAGGGAGCGAACACTGAAGCTTTCTTT.

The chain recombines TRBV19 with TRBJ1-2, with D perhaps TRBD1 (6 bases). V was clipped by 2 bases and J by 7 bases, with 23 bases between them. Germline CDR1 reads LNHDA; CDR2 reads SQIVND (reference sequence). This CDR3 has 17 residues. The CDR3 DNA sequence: TGTGCCAGTAGTATATCCTTCGCAGGGGAGATTTCCAGTGGCTACACCTTC. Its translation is CASSISFAGEISSGYTF.

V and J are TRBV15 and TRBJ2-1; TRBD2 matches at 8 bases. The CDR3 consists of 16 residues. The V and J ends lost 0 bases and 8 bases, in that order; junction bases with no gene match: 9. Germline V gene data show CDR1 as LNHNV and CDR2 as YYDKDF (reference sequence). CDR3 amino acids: CATSRDRSGSLHEQFF. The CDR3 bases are TGTGCCACCAGCAGAGATAGGAGCGGGAGTCTCCATGAGCAGTTCTTC.

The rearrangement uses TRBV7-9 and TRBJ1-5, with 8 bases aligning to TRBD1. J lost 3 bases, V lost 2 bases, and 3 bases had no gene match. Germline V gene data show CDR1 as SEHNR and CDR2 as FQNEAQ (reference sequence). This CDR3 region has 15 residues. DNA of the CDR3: TGTGCCAGCAGCTTAACGGGACAGGACAATCAGCCCCAGCATTTT. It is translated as CASSLTGQDNQPQHF.

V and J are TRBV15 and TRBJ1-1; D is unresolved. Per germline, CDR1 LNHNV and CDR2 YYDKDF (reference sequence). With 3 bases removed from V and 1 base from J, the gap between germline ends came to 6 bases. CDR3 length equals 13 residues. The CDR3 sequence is CATSRPGNTEAFF. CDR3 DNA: TGTGCCACCAGCAGGCCGGGGAACACTGAAGCTTTCTTT.

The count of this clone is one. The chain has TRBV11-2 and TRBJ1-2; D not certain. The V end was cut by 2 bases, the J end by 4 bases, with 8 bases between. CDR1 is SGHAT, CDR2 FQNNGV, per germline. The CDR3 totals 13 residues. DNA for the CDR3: TGTGCCAGCAGCTTACAGGCTTTCTATGGCTACACCTTC. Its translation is CASSLQAFYGYTF.

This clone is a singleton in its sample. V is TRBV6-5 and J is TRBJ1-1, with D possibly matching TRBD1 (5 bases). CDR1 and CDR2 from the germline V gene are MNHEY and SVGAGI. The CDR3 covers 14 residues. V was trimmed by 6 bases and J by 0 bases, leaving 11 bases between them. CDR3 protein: CASSHGGLNTEAFF. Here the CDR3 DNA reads TGTGCCAGCAGCCACGGGGGACTGAACACTGAAGCTTTCTTT.

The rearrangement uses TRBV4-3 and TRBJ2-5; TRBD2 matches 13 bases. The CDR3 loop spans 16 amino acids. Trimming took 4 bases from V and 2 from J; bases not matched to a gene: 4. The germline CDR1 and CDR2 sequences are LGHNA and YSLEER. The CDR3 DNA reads TGCGCCAGCAGCCCTGTGACTAGCGGGGGGCAAGAGACCCAGTACTTC. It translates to CASSPVTSGGQETQYF.

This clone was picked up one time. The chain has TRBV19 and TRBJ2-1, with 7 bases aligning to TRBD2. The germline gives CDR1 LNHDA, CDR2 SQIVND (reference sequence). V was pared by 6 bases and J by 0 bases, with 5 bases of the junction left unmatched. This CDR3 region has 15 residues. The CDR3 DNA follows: TGTGCCAGTAGCCTAGCGGAGAGCTCCTACAATGAGCAGTTCTTC. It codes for CASSLAESSYNEQFF. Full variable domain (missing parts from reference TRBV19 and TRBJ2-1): DGGITQSPKYLFRKEGQNVTLSCEQNLNHDAMYWYRQDPGQGLRLIYYSQIVNDFQKGDIAEGYSVSREKKESFPLTVTSAQKNPTAFYLCASSLAESSYNEQFFGPGTRLTVL.

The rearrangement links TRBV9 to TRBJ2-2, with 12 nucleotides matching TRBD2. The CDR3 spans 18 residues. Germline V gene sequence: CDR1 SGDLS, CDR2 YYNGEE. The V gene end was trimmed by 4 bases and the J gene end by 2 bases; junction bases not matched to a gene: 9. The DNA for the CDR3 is TGTGCCAGCAGCACCCGGACTAGCGGGGTCCCAAACACCGGGGAGCTGTTTTTT. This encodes CASSTRTSGVPNTGELFF.

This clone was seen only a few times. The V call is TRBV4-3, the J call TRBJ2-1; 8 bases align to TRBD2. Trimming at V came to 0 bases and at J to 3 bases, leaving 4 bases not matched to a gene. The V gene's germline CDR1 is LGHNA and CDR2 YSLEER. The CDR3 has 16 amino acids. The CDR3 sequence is CASSQDPRGGYNEQFF. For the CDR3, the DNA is TGCGCCAGCAGCCAAGATCCTCGGGGGGGCTACAATGAGCAGTTCTTC.

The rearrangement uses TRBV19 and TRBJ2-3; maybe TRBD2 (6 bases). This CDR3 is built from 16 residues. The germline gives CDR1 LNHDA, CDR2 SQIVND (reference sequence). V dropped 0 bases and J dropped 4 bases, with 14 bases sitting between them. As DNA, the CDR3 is TGTGCCAGTAGTATAGACCTGGGGGACTCCTCAGATACGCAGTATTTT. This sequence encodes CASSIDLGDSSDTQYF.

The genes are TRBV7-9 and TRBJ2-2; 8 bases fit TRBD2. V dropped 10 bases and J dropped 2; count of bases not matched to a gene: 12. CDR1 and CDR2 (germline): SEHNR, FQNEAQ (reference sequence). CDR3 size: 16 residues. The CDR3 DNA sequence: TGTGCCACCCCAGTCGTAGCGGGATTAAACACCGGGGAGCTGTTTTTT. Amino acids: CATPVVAGLNTGELFF.

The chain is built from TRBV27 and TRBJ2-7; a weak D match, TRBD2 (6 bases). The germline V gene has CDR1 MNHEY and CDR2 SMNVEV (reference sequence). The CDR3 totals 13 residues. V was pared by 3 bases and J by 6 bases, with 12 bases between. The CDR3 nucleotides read TGTGCCAGCAGTTTGGCGGGATTGAGCGAGCAGTACTTC. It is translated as CASSLAGLSEQYF.

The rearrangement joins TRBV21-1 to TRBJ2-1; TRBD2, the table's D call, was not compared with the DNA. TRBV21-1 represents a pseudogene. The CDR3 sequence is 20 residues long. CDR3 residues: CASSKRRGSGTPRSYNEQFF. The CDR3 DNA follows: TGTGCCAGCAGTAAAAGGAGGGGTAGCGGGACACCCCGTTCCTACAATGAGCAGTTCTTC.

The CDR3 is CASSWTGVGELFF. CDR3 nucleotide sequence: TGTGCCAGCAGTTGGACAGGGGTCGGGGAGCTGTTTTTT. This rearrangement joins TRBV28 to TRBJ2-2; 9 positions agree with TRBD1. This CDR3 is 13 amino acids long. V dropped 4 bases and J dropped 7; count of bases not matched to a gene: 1. Germline assignment: CDR1 MDHEN and CDR2 SYDVKM.

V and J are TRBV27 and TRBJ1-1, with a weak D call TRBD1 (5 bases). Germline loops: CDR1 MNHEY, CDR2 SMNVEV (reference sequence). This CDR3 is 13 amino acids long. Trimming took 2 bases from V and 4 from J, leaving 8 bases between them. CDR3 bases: TGTGCCAGCAGTTTAGGGGGGGTCACTGAAGCTTTCTTT. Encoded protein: CASSLGGVTEAFF.

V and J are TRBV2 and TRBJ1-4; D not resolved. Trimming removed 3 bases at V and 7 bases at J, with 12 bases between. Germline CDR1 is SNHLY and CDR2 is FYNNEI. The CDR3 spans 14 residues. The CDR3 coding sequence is TGTGCCAGCAGTGATCCGGGTTTGGCTGAAAAACTGTTTTTT. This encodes CASSDPGLAEKLFF.